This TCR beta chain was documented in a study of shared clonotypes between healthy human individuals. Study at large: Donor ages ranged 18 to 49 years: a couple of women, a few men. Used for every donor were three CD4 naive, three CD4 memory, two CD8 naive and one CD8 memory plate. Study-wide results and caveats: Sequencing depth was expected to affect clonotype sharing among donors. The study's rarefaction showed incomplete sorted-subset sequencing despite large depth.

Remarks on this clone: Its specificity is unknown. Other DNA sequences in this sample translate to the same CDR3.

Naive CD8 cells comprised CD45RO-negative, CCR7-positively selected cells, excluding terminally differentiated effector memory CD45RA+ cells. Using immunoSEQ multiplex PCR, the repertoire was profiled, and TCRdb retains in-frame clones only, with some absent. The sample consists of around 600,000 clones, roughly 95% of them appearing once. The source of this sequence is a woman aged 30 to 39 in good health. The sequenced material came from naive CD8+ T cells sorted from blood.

The CDR3 bases are TGTGCCAGCAGTTTAGAGGCGGGTTACGAGCAGTACTTC. Protein: CASSLEAGYEQYF. The chain recombines TRBV27 with TRBJ2-7; possible D gene TRBD2, 5 bases. CDR3 length: 13 residues. Germline values: CDR1 MNHEY, CDR2 SMNVEV (reference sequence). V shed 2 bases and J shed 4 bases, with 9 bases lying between them.